The entry that follows covers one T cell receptor beta chain sequence. Additional DNA sequences in this sample encode the identical CDR3. The data stem from a study of PD-1 blockade in mismatch repair-deficient tumors. Using immunoSEQ multiplex PCR, the repertoire was profiled, and TCRdb retains in-frame clones only, with some absent. The table has more than 40,000 clones, over 70% seen once; the top ten hold roughly 8.1%. This CDR3 has 14 residues. The germline CDR1 and CDR2 sequences are KGHSH and LQKENI. Trimming took off 6 bases at V and 3 bases at J, with 12 bases between the two ends. The sample was peripheral blood, taken approximately 20 weeks after starting pembrolizumab. The TCR comes from an adult with mismatch repair-deficient cancer. This chain links TRBV18 with TRBJ1-3, with a tentative D call TRBD1 (6 bases). In DNA, the CDR3 is TGTGCCAGCTCGGATACAGGGTATGGAAACACCATATATTTT. This codes for CASSDTGYGNTIYF.